This entry lists 20 T cell receptor beta chains sequenced from one sample in a study of T cell responses to AZD1222 COVID-19 vaccine. Profiled with immunoSEQ multiplex PCR; TCRdb holds only in-frame clones, not every one. This table has some 190,000 clones, 80% to 95% appearing once. The sequenced sample was peripheral blood, obtained 28 days after the second AZD1222 dose. The receptors were gathered from an adult who received the AZD1222 COVID-19 vaccine.

This chain connects TRBV23-1 to TRBJ2-7; the match to TRBD2 covers 14 bases. TRBV23-1 is an ORF for which the function is uncertain. The CDR3 loop spans 18 amino acids. J gave up 1 base and V 4 bases, and 9 bases lay outside the gene matches. CDR3 sequence: CASSLGGTSGGLSYEQYF. CDR3 nucleotides: TGCGCCAGCAGTCTAGGGGGGACTAGCGGGGGATTATCCTACGAGCAGTACTTC.

This chain connects TRBV6-5 to TRBJ2-5; weak D call: TRBD2 (5 bases). The length of the CDR3 is 14 residues. The germline V gene has CDR1 MNHEY and CDR2 SVGAGI. Trimming removed 2 bases at V and 4 bases at J, with 11 bases between. The CDR3 reads CASSYSGWGETQYF. The CDR3 DNA sequence: TGTGCCAGCAGTTACAGCGGCTGGGGAGAGACCCAGTACTTC.

The rearrangement uses TRBV6-5 and TRBJ1-3; 7 bases are shared with TRBD1. This CDR3 contains 16 residues. V trimming: 0 bases; J trimming: 5 bases; junction bases outside the gene matches: 7. CDR1 and CDR2 (germline): MNHEY, SVGAGI. DNA of the CDR3: TGTGCCAGCAGTTACTCGGAAGGGGGCGTAAGAAACACCATATATTTT. Residues: CASSYSEGGVRNTIYF.

The CDR3 DNA reads as TGTGCCAGCAGCTTACGACCGTTCCCCACCGGGGAGCTGTTTTTT. Encoded protein: CASSLRPFPTGELFF. The rearrangement joins TRBV11-2 to TRBJ2-2; D remains ambiguous. Germline loops: CDR1 SGHAT, CDR2 FQNNGV. CDR3 length: 15 amino acids. V lost 2 bases and J 4 bases, leaving 11 bases between the germline ends.

This clone was recorded once. CDR3 nucleotide sequence: TGTGCCAGCAGCCCCGGGGGGGGTAGCGCCCAAGAGACCCAGTACTTC. It translates to CASSPGGGSAQETQYF. The chain joins TRBV11-3 to TRBJ2-5; 8 bases line up with TRBD2. This CDR3 spans 16 amino acids. Germline values: CDR1 SGHNT, CDR2 YENEEA. Trimming took 5 bases from V and 1 from J; bases not matched to a gene: 9.

The chain combines TRBV5-4 with TRBJ2-1, with 8 nucleotides matching TRBD1. This CDR3 is built from 14 residues. The V and J ends lost 1 base and 5 bases, in that order; junction bases with no gene match: 2. CDR1 is SGHNT and CDR2 is YYREEE in the germline V gene (reference sequence). CDR3 nucleotides: TGTGCCAGCAGCTTGCGGACAGGGAACAATGAGCAGTTCTTC. This encodes CASSLRTGNNEQFF.

V gene TRBV11-3 combines with J gene TRBJ2-7, with 10 nucleotides matching TRBD1. J gave up 1 base and V 1 base, and 1 base lay outside the gene matches. Germline V gene data show CDR1 as SGHNT and CDR2 as YENEEA. The CDR3 length is 15 residues. The CDR3 DNA is TGTGCCAGCAGCTTAGCGGGACAGGGGTCCTACGAGCAGTACTTC. Translated: CASSLAGQGSYEQYF.

This rearrangement joins TRBV25-1 to TRBJ1-2; TRBD1 matches at 10 bases. The junction had 5 bases not matched to a gene; V was cut back by 8 bases and J by 8 bases. Germline CDR1 and CDR2: MGHDK and SYGVNS. This CDR3 is 12 amino acids long. For the CDR3, the DNA is TGTGCCAGCGAGGGGACAGGGGACGGCTACACCTTC. Its translation: CASEGTGDGYTF.

V gene TRBV7-6 combines with J gene TRBJ1-3; weak D call: TRBD1 (5 bases). This CDR3 is 15 amino acids long. V lost 1 base to trimming and J lost 2 bases, with 9 bases between them. Germline assignment: CDR1 SGHVS and CDR2 FNYEAQ. CDR3 protein: CASSLVPGPGNTIYF. CDR3 nucleotide sequence: TGTGCCAGCAGCTTAGTGCCAGGGCCTGGAAACACCATATATTTT.

V gene TRBV21-1 combines with J gene TRBJ2-1; the D segment call TRBD2 is taken from the table without a DNA check. TRBV21-1 is recorded as a pseudogene. CDR3 length equals 17 residues. CDR3 amino acids: CASSKLRCGSSYNEQFF. As DNA, the CDR3 is TGTGCCAGCAGCAAATTAAGGTGCGGGAGCTCCTACAATGAGCAGTTCTTC.

This chain joins TRBV10-2 and TRBJ2-2; either TRBD1 or TRBD2 may fit D (6 bases each). This CDR3 spans 15 amino acids. Germline V gene sequence: CDR1 WSHSY, CDR2 SAAADI. The V gene lost 6 bases and the J gene lost 5 bases, with 16 bases spanning the gap. The CDR3 DNA follows: TGCGCCAGCAGAATCGGGAGACAGGAGACCGGGGAGCTGTTTTTT. Amino acid sequence: CASRIGRQETGELFF.

The chain combines TRBV27 with TRBJ1-2; weak D call: TRBD1 (5 bases). V was trimmed by 2 bases and J by 3 bases, leaving 7 bases between them. Germline V CDR1 and CDR2: MNHEY, SMNVEV (reference sequence). The CDR3 loop spans 13 amino acids. The CDR3 DNA reads TGTGCCAGCAGTTTAAAGGGACACTATGGCTACACCTTC. Its translation: CASSLKGHYGYTF.

This CDR3 is CASSQASGREQFF. CDR3 nucleotide sequence: TGTGCCAGCAGCCAAGCTAGCGGGAGAGAGCAGTTCTTC. The chain employs TRBV3-1 (or the pseudogene TRBV3-2) and TRBJ2-1, with 10 positions matching TRBD2. This CDR3 has 13 residues. Germline CDR1 is LGHDT and CDR2 is YNNKEL (reference sequence). V dropped 1 base and J dropped 10; count of bases not matched to a gene: 1.

The chain employs TRBV2 and TRBJ1-1, with a possible D match to TRBD1 (6 bases). Per the germline V gene, CDR1 is SNHLY and CDR2 is FYNNEI. The CDR3 is made up of 15 amino acids. The V end was cut by 8 bases, the J end by 4 bases, with 20 bases between. The CDR3 is CASSPLGQSSTEAFF. Written as DNA, the CDR3 is TGTGCCAGCTCTCCCCTAGGACAGTCGAGCACTGAAGCTTTCTTT.

This chain's CDR3 is CASSSIRDNTGELFF. For the CDR3, the DNA is TGTGCCAGCAGCTCGATCCGGGACAACACCGGGGAGCTGTTTTTT. The gene calls are TRBV5-6 and TRBJ2-2; D may correspond to TRBD1 or TRBD2 (5 bases each). The germline V gene encodes CDR1 SGHDT and CDR2 YYEEEE. Trimming removed 3 bases at V and 2 bases at J, with 11 bases between. The CDR3 runs to 15 residues. The entire variable domain, with the rest obtained from reference TRBV5-6 and TRBJ2-2, is as follows: DAGVTQSPTHLIKTRGQQVTLRCSPKSGHDTVSWYQQALGQGPQFIFQYYEEEERQRGNFPDRFSGHQFPNYSSELNVNALLLGDSALYLCASSSIRDNTGELFFGEGSRLTVL.

CDR3 DNA sequence: TGTGCCAGCAGCCAAGCAGGACCGAACACCGGGGAGCTGTTTTTT. It encodes CASSQAGPNTGELFF. The chain uses TRBV3-1 (or the pseudogene TRBV3-2) and TRBJ2-2, with D uncertain. Germline CDR1 reads LGHDT; CDR2 reads YNNKEL (reference sequence). CDR3 size: 15 residues. V lost 1 base and J 0 bases, leaving 6 bases between the germline ends.

The V and J genes are TRBV5-6 and TRBJ1-2; D possibly corresponds to TRBD1 (5 bases). V gave up 2 bases and J gave up 3 bases, with 14 bases separating them. Per germline, CDR1 SGHDT and CDR2 YYEEEE. CDR3 length equals 15 residues. CDR3 sequence: CASSFLDIRDYGYTF. CDR3 nucleotides: TGTGCCAGCAGCTTTCTGGACATTCGGGACTATGGCTACACCTTC.

V usage is TRBV5-1 and J usage is TRBJ1-3; 8 bases match TRBD1. This CDR3 has 15 residues. J lost 0 bases, V lost 5 bases, and 4 bases had no gene match. The germline V gene has CDR1 SGHRS and CDR2 YFSETQ. CDR3 region: CASSDRGHSGNTIYF. CDR3 nucleotide sequence: TGCGCCAGCAGTGACAGGGGACACTCTGGAAACACCATATATTTT.

This chain connects TRBV6-6 to TRBJ1-3; tentatively, D is TRBD1 (5 bases). V was clipped by 10 bases and J by 0 bases, with 19 bases between them. There are 16 residues in the CDR3. Germline CDR1 and CDR2: MNHNY and SVGAGI (reference sequence). CDR3 loop: CATGRPVGLSGNTIYF. CDR3 coding DNA: TGTGCCACCGGAAGACCCGTGGGGCTCTCTGGAAACACCATATATTTT.

This clone was observed a single time. The chain has TRBV14 and TRBJ1-5, with a tentative D call TRBD1 (5 bases). The germline V and J ends were trimmed by 2 bases and 0 bases, with 11 bases remaining between them. From germline, CDR1 is SGHDN and CDR2 FVKESK. This CDR3 comprises 16 residues. Here the CDR3 reads CASSQSHRGSNQPQHF. CDR3 sequence (DNA): TGTGCCAGCAGCCAATCACATAGGGGTAGCAATCAGCCCCAGCATTTT.